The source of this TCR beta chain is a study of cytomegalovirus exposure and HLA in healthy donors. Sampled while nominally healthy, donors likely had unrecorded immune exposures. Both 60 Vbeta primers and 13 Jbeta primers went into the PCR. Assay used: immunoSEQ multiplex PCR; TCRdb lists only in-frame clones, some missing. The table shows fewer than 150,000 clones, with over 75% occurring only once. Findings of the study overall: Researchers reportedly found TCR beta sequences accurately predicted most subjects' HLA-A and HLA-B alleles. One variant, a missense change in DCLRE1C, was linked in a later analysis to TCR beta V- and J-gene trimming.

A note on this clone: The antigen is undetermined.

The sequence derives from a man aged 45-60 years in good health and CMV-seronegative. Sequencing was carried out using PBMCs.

The CDR3 coding sequence is TGTGCCAGCAGTCTAGCGGGAAGGAGCTCCTACAATGAGCAGTTCTTC. It yields the protein CASSLAGRSSYNEQFF. The rearrangement links TRBV28 to TRBJ2-1; 9 bases agree with TRBD2. The CDR3 loop spans 16 amino acids. The ends lost 5 bases at V and 0 bases at J; junction bases unmatched: 5. Germline loops: CDR1 MDHEN, CDR2 SYDVKM.